This T cell receptor (beta chain) was sequenced in a study of T cell repertoires in cytomegalovirus infection. Overall study: Through public TCR beta signatures, both CMV infection and matching HLA type were indicated. General study points: CMV carriers with the relevant HLA were identified by cumulative public TCR beta family frequency. Within the response measured ex vivo, HLA-C-restricted CMV-specific TCR beta clonotypes were dominant.

Germline CDR1 and CDR2: SGHDT and YYEEEE. This CDR3 has 15 residues. Trimming took off 3 bases at V and 5 bases at J, with 18 bases between the two ends. This clonotype showed up just a few times. Its target is unknown. TCRdb independently ran MiXCR on the reads; one entry per CDR3 protein. The table has 130,000 or so distinct CDR3 sequences, about 6.3% seen once; the top ten hold about 20%. This clonotype originated in a human donor in good health (CMV status not recorded). Some clones in this sample may be carry-over from other donors' samples. Material for sequencing was PBMCs. The rearrangement uses TRBV5-6 and TRBJ2-7; a possible D gene is TRBD1 (5 bases). This CDR3 is CASSSRRQGRNEQYF. CDR3 in DNA: TGTGCCAGCAGCTCCAGACGGCAGGGTAGGAACGAGCAGTACTTC.